Each of the 18 T cell receptor beta chains below was sequenced from the same sample in a study of radiotherapy plus CTLA-4 blockade in lung cancer. TCRdb keeps only in-frame clones here, not all; method: immunoSEQ multiplex PCR. The sample lists 55,000 to 85,000 clones; 70% to 80% were seen once. The starting material was peripheral blood, obtained from a patient treated with radiotherapy plus ipilimumab. These receptors were taken from a human donor with non-small cell lung cancer whose response to radiotherapy plus ipilimumab could not be evaluated. Some clones in this sample may be carry-over from other donors' samples.

The rearrangement uses TRBV28 and TRBJ1-2; D may be TRBD1 (5 bases). Germline loops: CDR1 MDHEN, CDR2 SYDVKM. Trimming took 2 bases from V and 4 from J, leaving 11 bases between them. The CDR3 has 14 residues. This CDR3 reads CASSLAGRPYGYTF. CDR3 in DNA: TGTGCCAGCAGTTTAGCAGGGCGTCCCTATGGCTACACCTTC.

The rearrangement uses TRBV5-8 and TRBJ2-3; 8 bases line up with TRBD2. The CDR3 covers 14 residues. Germline CDR1 is SGHTS and CDR2 is YDEGEE. The junction had 0 bases not matched to a gene; V was cut back by 0 bases and J by 3 bases. In DNA, the CDR3 is TGTGCCAGCAGCTTGGGACTAGCGACAGATACGCAGTATTTT. Amino acids: CASSLGLATDTQYF.

The chain is built from TRBV5-4 and TRBJ2-7; the match to TRBD2 covers 8 bases. This CDR3 has 14 residues. V dropped 1 base and J dropped 2; count of bases not matched to a gene: 2. Germline V gene sequence: CDR1 SGHNT, CDR2 YYREEE (reference sequence). CDR3 residues: CASSLRGGTYEQYF. In nucleotides, the CDR3 is TGTGCCAGCAGCTTGCGGGGGGGGACCTACGAGCAGTACTTC.

Only one count was recorded for this clone. The chain joins TRBV5-1 to TRBJ2-7; TRBD1 matches 10 bases. Germline CDR1 SGHRS, CDR2 YFSETQ. V was clipped by 4 bases and J by 2 bases; unmatched bases: 9. The CDR3 has 16 residues. CDR3 protein: CASSRIGTGVPYEQYF. CDR3 sequence (DNA): TGCGCCAGCAGCCGGATAGGGACAGGGGTCCCCTACGAGCAGTACTTC.

This clone was recorded a few times. V usage is TRBV19 and J usage is TRBJ1-5, with D possibly matching TRBD1 (6 bases). Trimming took 3 bases from V and 7 from J, leaving 10 bases between them. CDR3 length equals 13 residues. Germline loops: CDR1 LNHDA, CDR2 SQIVND (reference sequence). This chain's CDR3 is CASSIQGTQPQHF. DNA of the CDR3: TGTGCCAGTAGTATCCAGGGGACCCAGCCCCAGCATTTT. The full variable domain, its missing parts supplied by reference TRBV19 and TRBJ1-5, is DGGITQSPKYLFRKEGQNVTLSCEQNLNHDAMYWYRQDPGQGLRLIYYSQIVNDFQKGDIAEGYSVSREKKESFPLTVTSAQKNPTAFYLCASSIQGTQPQHFGDGTRLSIL.

This chain uses TRBV10-3 with TRBJ2-5, with D tentatively TRBD1 (5 bases). The germline gives CDR1 ENHRY, CDR2 SYGVKD. The CDR3 is made up of 13 amino acids. Trimming removed 5 bases from V and 1 base from J, with 8 bases in between. As DNA, the CDR3 is TGTGCCATCAGTTGGGGCGCCCAAGAGACCCAGTACTTC. This gives the protein CAISWGAQETQYF.

As for this clone: The sample holds other DNA sequences that translate to the same CDR3. The chain joins TRBV2 to TRBJ1-5, with 7 bases lining up with TRBD1. Germline values: CDR1 SNHLY, CDR2 FYNNEI. CDR3 length: 12 residues. The CDR3 DNA follows: TGTGCTATCGGGACAGGCAATCAGCCCCAGCATTTT. It encodes CAIGTGNQPQHF.

The rearrangement links TRBV9 to TRBJ1-3; D unclear. Germline values: CDR1 SGDLS, CDR2 YYNGEE. The CDR3 is made up of 14 amino acids. V was cut by 4 bases and J by 4 bases, with 12 bases left in between. The CDR3 DNA follows: TGTGCCAGCAGCTTCTTAGGCGGCGGAAACACCATATATTTT. As protein: CASSFLGGGNTIYF.

This clone appeared a few times. This sequence joins TRBV19 and TRBJ2-5; D remains unclear. Trimming removed 6 bases at V and 8 bases at J, with 13 bases between. Germline assignment: CDR1 LNHDA and CDR2 SQIVND (reference sequence). The CDR3 has 12 residues. In nucleotides, the CDR3 is TGTGCCAGTAGCACCCCGGCGGCTACCCAGTACTTC. Translated, it gives CASSTPAATQYF.

This clone was seen a handful of times. This rearrangement joins TRBV28 to TRBJ1-5; tentative D call: TRBD1 (6 bases). This CDR3 has 15 amino acids. Trimming cost V 5 bases and J 3 bases, with 14 bases left between them. Germline loops: CDR1 MDHEN, CDR2 SYDVKM. CDR3 residues: CASSNPGGLNQPQHF. For the CDR3, the DNA is TGTGCCAGCAGTAACCCCGGGGGGCTCAATCAGCCCCAGCATTTT.

The V gene is TRBV5-1, the J gene TRBJ2-5; 7 positions match TRBD1. The better agreement between TRBJ2-7 and the DNA end casts doubt on the J call. Germline V lookup: CDR1 SGHRS, CDR2 YFSETQ. This CDR3 contains 16 residues. CDR3 in DNA: TGCGCCAGCAGCCTTCCGTTCGGACAGGTAACCTACGAGCAGTACTTC. Protein: CASSLPFGQVTYEQYF.

The J gene is TRBJ1-5, the V gene TRBV4-1; possibly TRBD1 for D (6 bases). The CDR3 length is 16 residues. CDR1 is MGHRA, CDR2 YSYEKL, per germline. The V end lost 0 bases, the J end lost 5 bases, and 14 bases lay between the germline ends. CDR3 bases: TGCGCCAGCAGCCAAGATCGGGCAGGGGTAGATCAGCCCCAGCATTTT. The encoded protein is CASSQDRAGVDQPQHF.

The chain uses TRBV4-3 and TRBJ2-5, with 13 positions matching TRBD2. This CDR3 has 20 residues. The V gene's germline CDR1 is LGHNA and CDR2 YSLEER. V trimming: 2 bases; J trimming: 5 bases; junction bases outside the gene matches: 17. CDR3 coding DNA: TGCGCCAGCAGCCAACGAGTCGTGACTAGCGGGGGGAGAAGTTGGGAGACCCAGTACTTC. It translates to CASSQRVVTSGGRSWETQYF.

The chain is built from TRBV5-4 and TRBJ1-1; TRBD1 is a possible D gene (6 bases). V lost 0 bases, J lost 0 bases, and 15 bases lay in between. From germline, CDR1 is SGHNT and CDR2 YYREEE (reference sequence). There are 17 residues in the CDR3. The CDR3 DNA reads as TGTGCCAGCAGCTTGGGGGCGGGGGCTGGGATGAACACTGAAGCTTTCTTT. Encoded protein: CASSLGAGAGMNTEAFF. The full variable domain, completed using reference TRBV5-4 and TRBJ1-1, is ETGVTQSPTHLIKTRGQQVTLRCSSQSGHNTVSWYQQALGQGPQFIFQYYREEENGRGNFPPRFSGLQFPNYSSELNVNALELDDSALYLCASSLGAGAGMNTEAFFGQGTRLTVV.

V usage is TRBV4-2 and J usage is TRBJ2-5; tentative D call: TRBD1 (6 bases). Per germline, CDR1 LGHNA and CDR2 YNFKEQ. This CDR3 spans 15 amino acids. The V and J ends lost 1 base and 3 bases respectively, with 12 bases between them. The CDR3 DNA sequence: TGTGCCAGCAGCCAAGTCGCCGGACAGAAAGAGACCCAGTACTTC. Its translation: CASSQVAGQKETQYF.

The chain employs TRBV5-1 and TRBJ2-5; 14 bases agree with TRBD2. CDR1 is SGHRS and CDR2 is YFSETQ in the germline V gene. The CDR3 covers 16 residues. The V segment lost 5 bases and the J segment 0 bases; nucleotides outside the gene matches: 3. For the CDR3, the DNA is TGCGCCAGCAGAGGACTAGCGGGGGGAAACCAAGAGACCCAGTACTTC. Its protein product is CASRGLAGGNQETQYF.

This clone showed up just a few times. The gene calls are TRBV5-6 and TRBJ2-6; 8 nucleotides align to TRBD1. CDR1 is SGHDT, CDR2 YYEEEE, per germline. The CDR3 is 16 amino acids. V shed 1 base and J 4 bases; nucleotides not matched to a gene: 4. The DNA for the CDR3 is TGTGCCAGCAGCTTGAGACAGGGGACCGGGGCCAACGTCCTGACTTTC. This sequence encodes CASSLRQGTGANVLTF. Looking up the rest from reference TRBV5-6 and TRBJ2-6 gives the full variable domain: DAGVTQSPTHLIKTRGQQVTLRCSPKSGHDTVSWYQQALGQGPQFIFQYYEEEERQRGNFPDRFSGHQFPNYSSELNVNALLLGDSALYLCASSLRQGTGANVLTFGAGSRLTVL.

The chain carries TRBV9 and TRBJ2-1; TRBD2 agrees at 13 bases. The germline V gene has CDR1 SGDLS and CDR2 YYNGEE. Trimming cost V 4 bases and J 6 bases; bases outside gene matches: 7. The CDR3 contains 16 residues. CDR3 in amino acids: CASSIRGLAGSNEQFF. The CDR3 coding sequence is TGTGCCAGCAGCATCAGGGGACTAGCGGGGAGCAATGAGCAGTTCTTC.